This is a list of T cell receptor beta chains from one sample in a study of blood T cell repertoires in COVID-19. Some clones are missing from TCRdb's copy, which holds only in-frame ones; the method was immunoSEQ multiplex PCR. This table holds about 160,000 clones, about 83% found once. Sequencing was performed on peripheral blood. Source of these receptors: a woman in her seventies with COVID-19, enrolled during active disease. Both conserved end residues are part of each CDR3. A D gene is named only where the DNA matches it firmly. The size of a clone is reported for some rows only, either as once, few or many, or as a class for expanded clones.

clone_size j_call v_call d_call cdr3_nt cdr3_aa
. TRBJ2-5 TRBV5-1 TRBD2 TGCGCCAGCAGCGAGGGGACTAGCGGGGGCCAAGAGACCCAGTACTTC CASSEGTSGGQETQYF
. TRBJ2-1 TRBV11-2 . TGTGCCAGCAGCTCAGGTGGACTGAGCGGGGAGCAGTTCTTC CASSSGGLSGEQFF
once TRBJ1-1 TRBV15 . TGTGCCACCAGCAGAGGGGGCATAGCCACTGAAGCTTTCTTT CATSRGGIATEAFF
few TRBJ1-4 TRBV7-2 TRBD1 TGTGCCAGCAGCCCAGGGACAGCAACTAATGAAAAACTGTTTTTT CASSPGTATNEKLFF
. TRBJ2-1 TRBV11-1 TRBD2 TGTGCCAGCAACAATGGCGGGGGACGAGTTGAGCAGTTCTTC CASNNGGGRVEQFF
. TRBJ2-1 TRBV28 . TGTGCCAGCAGGGACATATCCGAGCAGTTCTTC CASRDISEQFF
few TRBJ2-7 TRBV30 . TGTGCCGCGTCTTCAGGCTTTTACGAGCAGTACTTC CAASSGFYEQYF
. TRBJ2-3 TRBV18 TRBD1 TGTGCCAGCTCAACGGGACAGGGCCCAGATACGCAGTATTTT CASSTGQGPDTQYF
. TRBJ1-1 TRBV6-5 TRBD1 TGTGCCAGCAGGTACAGACAGGGTTTAAAAGCTTTCTTT CASRYRQGLKAFF
. TRBJ1-1 TRBV19 . TGTGCCAGTAGTATACCTAGGAACGAGAACACTGAAGCTTTCTTT CASSIPRNENTEAFF
. TRBJ1-2 TRBV7-2 TRBD1 TGTGCCAGCAGCTTAAGAAATGGCCAGGGGGCGATCGGCTACACCTTC CASSLRNGQGAIGYTF
. TRBJ1-4 TRBV7-9 . TGTGCCAGCAGCTTAGGGGCAGCCGGTGAAAAACTGTTTTTT CASSLGAAGEKLFF
. TRBJ2-7 TRBV6-5 TRBD1 TGTGCCAGCAGGACCACAGGGGGAGTGGGGCCCCAGTACTTC CASRTTGGVGPQYF
. TRBJ1-2 TRBV19 TRBD1 TGTGCCAGTAGGGTGACAGGGACCAACTATGGCTACACCTTC CASRVTGTNYGYTF
. TRBJ1-1 TRBV20-1 . TGCAGTGCGAGTACCCGCTTACAGGGTGTCCCTGAAGCTTTCTTT CSASTRLQGVPEAFF
. TRBJ1-1 TRBV15 . TGTGCCACCAAGGGCGGCCAGGGCGCCACTGAAGCTTTCTTT CATKGGQGATEAFF
. TRBJ2-3 TRBV4-1 TRBD2 TGCGCCAGCAGCCCAACTAGCGGGGGCACAGATACGCAGTATTTT CASSPTSGGTDTQYF
few TRBJ1-3 TRBV5-1 TRBD1 TGCGCCAGCAGCTTAGGACAGGGAAGAAACACCATATATTTT CASSLGQGRNTIYF
. TRBJ2-5 TRBV2 TRBD2 TGTGCCAGCAGTGAAAGCGGGGGGGCCCTTGGGGAGACCCAGTACTTC CASSESGGALGETQYF
once TRBJ2-3 TRBV5-1 . TGCGCCAGCAGCTTGGAACTACTAAGCACAGATACGCAGTATTTT CASSLELLSTDTQYF
few TRBJ1-4 TRBV5-1 . TGCGCCAGCAGCTTGGTGGGAGCAACTAATGAAAAACTGTTTTTT CASSLVGATNEKLFF
. TRBJ1-4 TRBV28 . TGTGCCAGCAGGGTCGGAGCGTATGAAAAACTGTTTTTT CASRVGAYEKLFF
. TRBJ1-4 TRBV3-1/TRBV3-2 TRBD1 TGTGCCAGCAGCCAGACAGGGGGCCCTGGAAATGAAAAACTGTTTTTT CASSQTGGPGNEKLFF
. TRBJ1-1 TRBV18 TRBD1 TGTGCCAGCTCGCGGAGCCGGGACAGGGGATCAAGGGCTTTCTTT CASSRSRDRGSRAFF
few TRBJ1-4 TRBV29-1 . TGCAGCGTACAGGTTTTTGGGGAAAAACTGTTTTTT CSVQVFGEKLFF
. TRBJ1-2 TRBV6-2/TRBV6-3 . TGTGCCAGCAGCCCTCGCGGAGGGTTTATTTATGGCTACACCTTC CASSPRGGFIYGYTF
. TRBJ2-7 TRBV7-3 TRBD1 TGTGCCAGCAGGGATACCGGGACAGCAAAGTACGAGCAGTACTTC CASRDTGTAKYEQYF
. TRBJ1-1 TRBV5-1 . TGCGCCAGCAGCTTGATGGGAGGGGGTTACACTGAAGCTTTCTTT CASSLMGGGYTEAFF
. TRBJ2-6 TRBV30 TRBD2 TGTGCCCGGGCGGGGGGGTCCCTCTCTGGGGCCAACGTCCTGACTTTC CARAGGSLSGANVLTF
. TRBJ2-1 TRBV15 . TGTGCCACCAGCAGGGGTCTGGCTCGGAGCTCCTACAATGAGCAGTTCTTC CATSRGLARSSYNEQFF
once TRBJ2-6 TRBV18 . TGTGCCAGCTCGTTGACACCAAGCTCTGGGGCCAACGTCCTGACTTTC CASSLTPSSGANVLTF
. TRBJ1-1 TRBV7-2 TRBD1 TGTGCCAGCAGCCCCTGGGACAGCACTGAAGCTTTCTTT CASSPWDSTEAFF
. TRBJ2-1 TRBV29-1 TRBD2 TGCAGCGTTGGGCACGGGACTAGCGGGAGGAATGAGCAGTTCTTC CSVGHGTSGRNEQFF
. TRBJ1-6 TRBV7-8 . TGTGCCAGCAGCTTGTCCAGGGTGGAAAATTCACCCCTCCACTTT CASSLSRVENSPLHF
. TRBJ1-4 TRBV3-1/TRBV3-2 . TGTGCCAGCAGCCACACGGGAACCGACAGGCATCAAGAAAAACTGTTTTTT CASSHTGTDRHQEKLFF
. TRBJ2-7 TRBV19 . TGTGCCAGTAGTATAGGGCAGTCAGCCTACGAGCAGTACTTC CASSIGQSAYEQYF
once TRBJ2-1 TRBV29-1 TRBD2 TGCAGCGTCATAACTAGCGGGGGGCCGGGATACAATGAGCAGTTCTTC CSVITSGGPGYNEQFF
. TRBJ1-2 TRBV6-5 TRBD1 TGTGCCAGCAGCCAGGGGGCGAACTATGGCTACACCTTC CASSQGANYGYTF
. TRBJ1-4 TRBV5-4 . TGTGCCAGCAGCTTCGGGGGTTTGGGGGAAAATGAAAAACTGTTTTTT CASSFGGLGENEKLFF
. TRBJ2-1 TRBV19 TRBD1 TGTGCCACCCGGGACAGGGGGAGCAATGAGCAGTTCTTC CATRDRGSNEQFF
. TRBJ1-6 TRBV6-5 TRBD1 TGTGCCAGCAGAGCACAGGGGGCGCGTAATTCACCCCTCCACTTT CASRAQGARNSPLHF
. TRBJ2-7 TRBV6-5 TRBD1 TGTGCCAGCACGACAGGGTTGAGATACGAGCAGTACTTC CASTTGLRYEQYF
. TRBJ1-1 TRBV7-9 . TGTGCCAGCAGCGCAAGCCGGGAGTTGGTGGGAACTGAAGCTTTCTTT CASSASRELVGTEAFF
. TRBJ1-1 TRBV29-1 . TGCAGCGTTGGGGTTGGGAGGGACACTGAAGCTTTCTTT CSVGVGRDTEAFF
. TRBJ2-1 TRBV28 . TGTGCCAGCAGTTTATCGGCAGGTAGCGTCTACCCCTACAATGAGCAGTTCTTC CASSLSAGSVYPYNEQFF
few TRBJ1-5 TRBV6-5 . TGTGCCAGCACCCCGGCAGGGGCTGATCAGCCCCAGCATTTT CASTPAGADQPQHF
. TRBJ1-1 TRBV28 . TGTGCCAGCAGTTATTCCCTTGGAGGGAACACTGAAGCTTTCTTT CASSYSLGGNTEAFF
. TRBJ2-7 TRBV3-1/TRBV3-2 TRBD2 TGTGCCAGCAGCCCTAGCGGGGGAAGAACCTACGAGCAGTACTTC CASSPSGGRTYEQYF